One sample yielded the 11 T cell receptor beta chains listed below, sequenced in a study of blood T cell repertoires in COVID-19. Sequencing used immunoSEQ multiplex PCR; TCRdb keeps in-frame clones, though not all of them. The table shows hundreds of thousands of clones, with roughly 87% occurring only once. Source material: peripheral blood. The receptors were gathered from a man aged 18 to 29 with active or convalescent COVID-19.

This clone was picked up a small number of times. The chain couples TRBV29-1 to TRBJ2-5, with no clear D. The CDR3 sequence is 11 residues long. The germline CDR1 and CDR2 sequences are SQVTM and ANQGSEA. Trimming pared 6 bases from V and 5 bases from J, leaving 10 bases between. CDR3 amino acids: CSVTPGETQYF. The CDR3 coding sequence is TGCAGCGTCACGCCCGGGGAGACCCAGTACTTC.

V usage is TRBV5-4 and J usage is TRBJ2-3, with 10 bases matching TRBD2. The CDR3 is 16 amino acids. CDR1 SGHNT and CDR2 YYREEE come from the germline V gene (reference sequence). Trimming cost V 0 bases and J 1 base; bases outside gene matches: 2. The CDR3 here is CASSLGLAGGTDTQYF. The DNA for the CDR3 is TGTGCCAGCAGCTTGGGTCTAGCGGGGGGCACAGATACGCAGTATTTT.

This rearrangement joins TRBV13 to TRBJ2-5, with D hard to call. Trimming shortened V by 5 bases and J by 0 bases, and 10 bases separated the two germline ends. CDR3 size: 14 residues. Germline V gene lookup returns CDR1 PRHDT and CDR2 FYEKMQ (reference sequence). The CDR3 sequence is CASSPSRDQETQYF. CDR3 in DNA: TGTGCCAGCAGCCCATCACGGGACCAAGAGACCCAGTACTTC.

This clone showed up just once. The chain has TRBV7-9 and TRBJ2-1, with 8 bases matching TRBD2. Looked up from germline, CDR1 is SEHNR and CDR2 is FQNEAQ (reference sequence). The CDR3 contains 19 residues. Germline trimming cut 5 bases from V and 2 bases from J; bases unmatched to any gene: 17. In nucleotides, the CDR3 is TGTGCCAGCAGCCTCGTAGAGATCCGGAGCGGGAGAACCTACAATGAGCAGTTCTTC. It codes for CASSLVEIRSGRTYNEQFF.

Notes on this clone: Other DNA sequences in the sample encode the same CDR3. V is TRBV28 and J is TRBJ2-5; tentative D call: TRBD2 (5 bases). The CDR3 has 14 amino acids. Trimming took 5 bases from V and 4 from J, leaving 14 bases between them. CDR1 MDHEN and CDR2 SYDVKM come from the germline V gene. CDR3 bases: TGTGCCAGCAGTCCCCCGGGCGGGCGAGAGACCCAGTACTTC. Amino acids: CASSPPGGRETQYF.

The chain couples TRBV11-2 to TRBJ1-2; the D is unclear. This CDR3 spans 12 amino acids. Germline V lookup: CDR1 SGHAT, CDR2 FQNNGV. The ends were cut back, 3 bases at V and 4 bases at J, with 6 bases in the middle. CDR3: CASSLTGYGYTF. DNA of the CDR3: TGTGCCAGCAGCTTGACGGGCTATGGCTACACCTTC.

The chain is built from TRBV30 and TRBJ1-5; no clear D gene. The ends were cut back, 1 base at V and 1 base at J, with 5 bases in the middle. Germline V gene sequence: CDR1 GTSNPN, CDR2 SVGIG (reference sequence). This CDR3 has 13 amino acids. The DNA of the CDR3 is TGTGCCTGGAGTGAGGAGAGCAATCAGCCCCAGCATTTT. Its translation is CAWSEESNQPQHF.

There are a few counts of this clone. The chain combines TRBV9 with TRBJ1-1, with D maybe TRBD1 (5 bases). The CDR3 sequence is 14 residues long. CDR1 is SGDLS, CDR2 YYNGEE, per germline. V lost 0 bases, J lost 6 bases, and 12 bases lay in between. CDR3 coding DNA: TGTGCCAGCAGCGTAGCTAGCAGGGAGGCTGAAGCTTTCTTT. This codes for CASSVASREAEAFF.

This chain connects TRBV7-2 to TRBJ2-7, with D perhaps matching TRBD2 (7 bases). V gave up 5 bases and J gave up 0 bases, with 14 bases separating them. There are 15 residues in the CDR3. Germline V gives CDR1 SGHTA, CDR2 FQGNSA. DNA for the CDR3: TGTGCCAGCAGCCGGCGGGGGCCGACCTCCTACGAGCAGTACTTC. As protein: CASSRRGPTSYEQYF.

In its sample, this clone ranks as medium-sized (0.01 to 0.1%). The genes are TRBV19 and TRBJ2-7; 8 bases align to TRBD2. Per germline, CDR1 LNHDA and CDR2 SQIVND (reference sequence). With 1 base clipped from V and 3 bases from J, the junction kept 2 bases outside the gene matches. The CDR3 length is 14 residues. CDR3 in amino acids: CASSIAGGSYEQYF. Here the CDR3 DNA reads TGTGCCAGTAGTATAGCGGGAGGGAGCTACGAGCAGTACTTC. Complete variable domain (other parts from reference TRBV19 and TRBJ2-7): DGGITQSPKYLFRKEGQNVTLSCEQNLNHDAMYWYRQDPGQGLRLIYYSQIVNDFQKGDIAEGYSVSREKKESFPLTVTSAQKNPTAFYLCASSIAGGSYEQYFGPGTRLTVT.

The table lists this clone with a few counts. This chain connects TRBV30 to TRBJ1-1; no clear D. There are 11 residues in the CDR3. Germline CDR1 GTSNPN, CDR2 SVGIG (reference sequence). The V end lost 1 base, the J end lost 5 bases, and 5 bases lay between the germline ends. The CDR3 region has the DNA TGTGCCTGGAGTGCTGTGACTGAAGCTTTCTTT. Encoded protein: CAWSAVTEAFF.